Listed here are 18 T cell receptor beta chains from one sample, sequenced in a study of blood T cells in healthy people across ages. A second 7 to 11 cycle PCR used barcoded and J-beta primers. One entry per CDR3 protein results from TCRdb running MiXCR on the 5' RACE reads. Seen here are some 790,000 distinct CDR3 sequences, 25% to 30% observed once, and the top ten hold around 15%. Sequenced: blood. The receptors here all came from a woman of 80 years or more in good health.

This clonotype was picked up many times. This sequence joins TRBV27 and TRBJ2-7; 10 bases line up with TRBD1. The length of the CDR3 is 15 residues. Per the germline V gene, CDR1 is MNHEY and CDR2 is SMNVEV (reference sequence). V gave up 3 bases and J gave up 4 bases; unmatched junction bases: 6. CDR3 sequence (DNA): TGTGCCAGCAGTTTTTGGACAGGGGGTTCGTACGAGCAGTACTTC. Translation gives CASSFWTGGSYEQYF.

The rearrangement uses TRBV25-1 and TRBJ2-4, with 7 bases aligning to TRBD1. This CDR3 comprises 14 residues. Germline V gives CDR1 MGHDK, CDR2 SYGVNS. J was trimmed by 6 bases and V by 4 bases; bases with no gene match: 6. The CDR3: CASSGSGQTNIQYF. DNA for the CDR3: TGTGCCAGCAGTGGTTCGGGACAGACAAACATTCAGTACTTC.

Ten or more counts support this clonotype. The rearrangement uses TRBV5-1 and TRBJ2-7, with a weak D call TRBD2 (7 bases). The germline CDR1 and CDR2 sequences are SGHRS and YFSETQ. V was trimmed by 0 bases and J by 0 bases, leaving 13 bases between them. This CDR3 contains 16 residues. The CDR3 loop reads CASSLVGRGSSYEQYF. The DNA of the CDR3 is TGCGCCAGCAGCTTGGTGGGGAGGGGGAGCTCCTACGAGCAGTACTTC.

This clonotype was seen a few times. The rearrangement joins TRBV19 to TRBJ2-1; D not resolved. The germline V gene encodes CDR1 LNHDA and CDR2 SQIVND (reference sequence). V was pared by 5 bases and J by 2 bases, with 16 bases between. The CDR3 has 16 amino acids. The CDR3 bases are TGTGCCAGTAGTCCTAAAGGTCGGGCTACCTACAATGAGCAGTTCTTC. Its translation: CASSPKGRATYNEQFF.

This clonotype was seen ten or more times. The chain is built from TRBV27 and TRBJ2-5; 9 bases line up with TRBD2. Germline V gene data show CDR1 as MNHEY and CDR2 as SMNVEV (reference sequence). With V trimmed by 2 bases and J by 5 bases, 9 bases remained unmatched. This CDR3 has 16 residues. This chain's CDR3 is CASSLRPAGGRETQYF. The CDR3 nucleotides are TGTGCCAGCAGTTTAAGGCCAGCGGGGGGACGGGAGACCCAGTACTTC.

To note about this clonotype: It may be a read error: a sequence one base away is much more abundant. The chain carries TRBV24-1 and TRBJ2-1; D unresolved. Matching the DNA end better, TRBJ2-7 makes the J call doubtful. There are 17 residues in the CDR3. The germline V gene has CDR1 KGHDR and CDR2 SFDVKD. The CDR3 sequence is CATSDNRGQSAYNEQYF. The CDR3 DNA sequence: TGTGCCACCAGTGATAATCGTGGGCAGAGTGCCTACAATGAGCAGTACTTC.

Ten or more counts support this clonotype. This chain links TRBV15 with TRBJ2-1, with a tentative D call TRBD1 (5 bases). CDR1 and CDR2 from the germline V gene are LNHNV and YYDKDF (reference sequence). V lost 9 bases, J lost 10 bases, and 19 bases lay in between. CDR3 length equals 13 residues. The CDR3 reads CATTRDLPGEQFF. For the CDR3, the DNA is TGTGCCACTACCCGTGACTTACCAGGGGAGCAGTTCTTC.

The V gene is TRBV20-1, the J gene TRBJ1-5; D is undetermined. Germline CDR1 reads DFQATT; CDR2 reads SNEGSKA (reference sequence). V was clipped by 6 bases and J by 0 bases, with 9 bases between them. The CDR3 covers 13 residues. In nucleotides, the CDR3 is TGCAGTGCCAGCGACAATAGCAATCAGCCCCAGCATTTT. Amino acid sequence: CSASDNSNQPQHF.

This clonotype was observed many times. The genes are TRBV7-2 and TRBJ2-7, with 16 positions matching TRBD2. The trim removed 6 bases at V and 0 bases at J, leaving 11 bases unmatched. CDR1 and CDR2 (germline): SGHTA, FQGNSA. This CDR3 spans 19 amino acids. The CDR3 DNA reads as TGTGCCAGCAGAAAAAAACCTGGGACTAGCGGGGGGGCCTCCTACGAGCAGTACTTC. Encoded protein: CASRKKPGTSGGASYEQYF.

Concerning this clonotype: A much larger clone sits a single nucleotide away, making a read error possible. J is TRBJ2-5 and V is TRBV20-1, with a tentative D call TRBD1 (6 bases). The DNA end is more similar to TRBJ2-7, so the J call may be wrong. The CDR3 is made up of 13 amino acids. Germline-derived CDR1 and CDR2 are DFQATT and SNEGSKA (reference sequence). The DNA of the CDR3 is TGCAGTGCCGCACAGGGCCTGGCCTACGAGCAGTACTTC. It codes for CSAAQGLAYEQYF.

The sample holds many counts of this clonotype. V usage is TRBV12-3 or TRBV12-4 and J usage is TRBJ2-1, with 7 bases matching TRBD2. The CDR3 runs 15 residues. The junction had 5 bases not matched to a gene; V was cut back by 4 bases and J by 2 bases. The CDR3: CASSWTAGAYNEQFF. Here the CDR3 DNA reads TGTGCCAGCAGTTGGACGGCGGGGGCCTACAATGAGCAGTTCTTC.

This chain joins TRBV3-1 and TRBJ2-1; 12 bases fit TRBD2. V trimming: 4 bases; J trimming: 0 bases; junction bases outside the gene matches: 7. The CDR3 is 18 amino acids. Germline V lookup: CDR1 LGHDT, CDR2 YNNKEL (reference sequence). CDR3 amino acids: CASSPRLAGDISYNEQFF. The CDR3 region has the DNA TGTGCCAGCAGCCCACGACTAGCGGGAGACATCTCCTACAATGAGCAGTTCTTC.

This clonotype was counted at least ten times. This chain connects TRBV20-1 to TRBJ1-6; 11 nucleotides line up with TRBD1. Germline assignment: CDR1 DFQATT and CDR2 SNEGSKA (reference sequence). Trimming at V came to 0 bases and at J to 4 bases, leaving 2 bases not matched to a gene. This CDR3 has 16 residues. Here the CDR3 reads CSARDGQGAYNSPLHF. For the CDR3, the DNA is TGCAGTGCTAGAGACGGACAGGGGGCATATAATTCACCCCTCCACTTT.

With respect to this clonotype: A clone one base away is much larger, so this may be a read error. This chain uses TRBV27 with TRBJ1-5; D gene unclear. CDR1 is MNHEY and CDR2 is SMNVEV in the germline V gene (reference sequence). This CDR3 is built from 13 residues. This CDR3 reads CASSLTSYRPRHF. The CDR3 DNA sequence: TGTGCCAGCAGTTTGACAAGTTATCGACCCCGGCATTTT.

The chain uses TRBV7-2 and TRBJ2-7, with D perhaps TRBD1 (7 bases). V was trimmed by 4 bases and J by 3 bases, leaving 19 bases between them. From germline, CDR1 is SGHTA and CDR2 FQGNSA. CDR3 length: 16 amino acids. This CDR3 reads CASSSHGGTAIYEQYF. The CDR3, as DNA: TGTGCCAGCAGCTCCCATGGAGGGACAGCGATCTACGAGCAGTACTTC.

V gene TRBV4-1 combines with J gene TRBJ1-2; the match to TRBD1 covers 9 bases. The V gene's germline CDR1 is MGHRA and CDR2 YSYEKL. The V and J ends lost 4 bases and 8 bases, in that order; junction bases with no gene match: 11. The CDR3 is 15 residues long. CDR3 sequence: CASSPMDRGWEGYTF. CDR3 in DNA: TGCGCCAGCAGCCCCATGGACAGGGGTTGGGAGGGCTACACCTTC.

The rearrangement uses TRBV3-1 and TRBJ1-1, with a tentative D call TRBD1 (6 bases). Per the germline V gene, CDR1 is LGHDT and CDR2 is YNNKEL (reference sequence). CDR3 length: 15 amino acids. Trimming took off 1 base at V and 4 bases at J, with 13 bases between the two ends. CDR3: CASSQVGGGGTEAFF. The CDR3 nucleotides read TGTGCCAGCAGCCAAGTGGGGGGAGGGGGCACTGAAGCTTTCTTT.

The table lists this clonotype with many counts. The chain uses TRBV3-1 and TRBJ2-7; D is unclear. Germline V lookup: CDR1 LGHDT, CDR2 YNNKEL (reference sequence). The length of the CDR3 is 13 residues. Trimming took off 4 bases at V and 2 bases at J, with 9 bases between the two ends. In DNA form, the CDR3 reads TGTGCCAGCAGCCCTGATCTTACCTACGAGCAGTACTTC. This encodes CASSPDLTYEQYF.